This TCR beta chain was identified during a study of Ad26.COV2.S vaccination and SARS-CoV-2 variants. V lost 5 bases and J lost 5; bases outside the gene matches: 5. The CDR3 sequence is 13 residues long. Germline V gene sequence: CDR1 SGHNT, CDR2 YENEEA. TCRdb's copy holds only in-frame clones and misses some; the assay was immunoSEQ multiplex PCR. Of 85,000 to 95,000 clones in the sample, approximately 81% are singletons; the top ten hold 15% to 20%. This TCR was recovered from a human donor who had recovered from COVID-19. The material sequenced was peripheral blood, taken after recovery from COVID-19. The chain links TRBV11-3 to TRBJ2-5; 7 bases are shared with TRBD2. The CDR3 sequence: CASSPGGSETQYF. In DNA form, the CDR3 reads TGTGCCAGCAGCCCCGGGGGGTCGGAGACCCAGTACTTC.